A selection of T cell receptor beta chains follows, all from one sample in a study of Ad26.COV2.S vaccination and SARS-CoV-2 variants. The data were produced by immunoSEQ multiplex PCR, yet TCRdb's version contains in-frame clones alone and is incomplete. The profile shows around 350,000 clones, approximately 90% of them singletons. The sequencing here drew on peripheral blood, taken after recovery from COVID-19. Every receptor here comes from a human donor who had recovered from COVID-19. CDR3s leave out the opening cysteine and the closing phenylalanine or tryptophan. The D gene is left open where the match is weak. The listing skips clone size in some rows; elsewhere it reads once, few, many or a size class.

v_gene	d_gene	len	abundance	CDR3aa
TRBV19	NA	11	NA	ASSTRDGNTIY
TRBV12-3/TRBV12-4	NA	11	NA	ASSYRWGNEQF
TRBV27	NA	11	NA	ASGPPMGGKLF
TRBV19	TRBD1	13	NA	ASSNPGQGDEKLF
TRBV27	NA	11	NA	ASSLSKGAEAF
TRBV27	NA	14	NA	ASRFIGDGSTDTQY
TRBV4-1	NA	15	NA	ASSQVSGDASTDTQY
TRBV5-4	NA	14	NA	ASSRNKGFFDNEQF
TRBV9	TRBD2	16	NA	ASSVAGGTLESTDTQY
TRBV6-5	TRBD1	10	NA	ASSQGQQPQH
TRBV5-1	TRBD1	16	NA	ASSFPGQGRAGPDTQY
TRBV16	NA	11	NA	ASIVDTDTEAF
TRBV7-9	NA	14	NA	ASSPGTTRSTDTQY
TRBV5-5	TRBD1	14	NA	ASSPMDRKPYNEQF
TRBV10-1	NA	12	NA	ASTSGGQTDTQY
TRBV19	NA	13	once	ASISMLGENYGYT
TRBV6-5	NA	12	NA	ASSGLAGPTEAF
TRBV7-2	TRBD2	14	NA	ASSLVLAGGPGEQY
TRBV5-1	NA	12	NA	ASRGGTVYNEQF
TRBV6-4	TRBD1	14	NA	ASSAMTGSGTGELF
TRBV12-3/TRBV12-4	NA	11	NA	ASRGGGTDTQY
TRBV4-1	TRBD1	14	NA	ASSQDLRQGDEKLF
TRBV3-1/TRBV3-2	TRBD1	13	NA	ASSRTGGRGETQY
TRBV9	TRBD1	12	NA	ASSVGTGGFEQY
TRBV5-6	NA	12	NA	ASSPPTVQETQY
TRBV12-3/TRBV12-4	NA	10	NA	ASSWVTEEQF
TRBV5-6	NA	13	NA	ASSPGRTLGYGYT
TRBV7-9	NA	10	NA	ASSLEGLTPT
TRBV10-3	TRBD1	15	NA	AISESLRGLDNEKLF
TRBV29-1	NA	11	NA	SSLFVVGSEAF
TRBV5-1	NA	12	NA	ASSLAPGNGELF
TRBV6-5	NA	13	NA	ASSWASGDTDTQY
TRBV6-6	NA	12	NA	ASSSGPNVQPQH
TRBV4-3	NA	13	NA	ASSQGSGLIYEQY
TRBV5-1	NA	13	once	ASSSGLTGGYGYT
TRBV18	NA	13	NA	ASSPRGTLGETQY
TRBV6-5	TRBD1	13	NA	ASSYAYRGLNEQY